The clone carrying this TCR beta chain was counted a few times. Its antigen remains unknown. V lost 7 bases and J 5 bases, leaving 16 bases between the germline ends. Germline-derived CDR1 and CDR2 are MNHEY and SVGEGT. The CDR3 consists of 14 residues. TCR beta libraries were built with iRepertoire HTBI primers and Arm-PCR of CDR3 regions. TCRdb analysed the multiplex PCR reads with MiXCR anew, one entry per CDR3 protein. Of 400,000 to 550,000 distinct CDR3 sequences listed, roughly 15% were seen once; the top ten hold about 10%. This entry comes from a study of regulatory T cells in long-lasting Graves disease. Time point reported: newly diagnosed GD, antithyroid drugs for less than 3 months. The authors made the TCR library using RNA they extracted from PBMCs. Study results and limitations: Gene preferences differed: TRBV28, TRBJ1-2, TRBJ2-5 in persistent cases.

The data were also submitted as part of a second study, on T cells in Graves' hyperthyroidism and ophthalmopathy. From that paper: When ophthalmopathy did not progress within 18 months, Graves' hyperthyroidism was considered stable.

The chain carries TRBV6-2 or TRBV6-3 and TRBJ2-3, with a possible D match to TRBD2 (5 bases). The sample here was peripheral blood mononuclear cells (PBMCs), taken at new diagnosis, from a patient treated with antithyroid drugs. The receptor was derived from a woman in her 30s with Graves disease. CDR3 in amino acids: CASMESGSQDTQYF. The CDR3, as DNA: TGTGCCAGCATGGAGAGTGGGAGTCAAGATACGCAGTATTTT.